The clone carrying this T cell receptor (beta chain) was seen repeatedly, ten times or more. What it binds is not known. This CDR3 spans 18 amino acids. CDR1 MNHNS and CDR2 SASEGT come from the germline V gene. V gave up 7 bases and J gave up 2 bases; unmatched junction bases: 8. This record belongs to a study of CD8 T cells in ankylosing spondylitis. Study-level results: Blood of patients with ankylosing spondylitis appeared to be characterized by a TCR beta motif of eight highly homologous variants.

One entry per CDR3 protein results from TCRdb running MiXCR on the 5' RACE reads. The data hold roughly 250,000 distinct CDR3 sequences, with 10% observed a single time. The chain uses TRBV6-1 and TRBJ2-2, with 15 bases that match TRBD2. The sequence was collected from a male donor with ankylosing spondylitis or in good health (not recorded which). Sequencing input: blood, either unsorted or a sorted T cell fraction (not recorded which). CDR3 nucleotides: TGTGCCAGCACCCGAGCGGGACTAGCGGGAGGAAACACCGGGGAGCTGTTTTTT. Amino acids: CASTRAGLAGGNTGELFF.